Below, 15 T cell receptor beta chains from the same sample are listed, as sequenced in a study of blood T cells in healthy people across ages. A J-beta primer mix and a sample-barcoded 5' primer were used in a second PCR of roughly 6 to 12 cycles. TCRdb recomputed calls from the 5' RACE reads with MiXCR, one row per CDR3 protein. The sample carries around 1,900,000 distinct CDR3 sequences, 30% to 40% recorded once. The sequencing input was blood. All receptors come from a human donor in good health.

This CDR3 is CASSQVGGRNPYEQYF. CDR3 nucleotides: TGCGCCAGCAGCCAAGTCGGCGGGAGAAACCCCTACGAGCAGTACTTC. The genes are TRBV4-3 and TRBJ2-7, with TRBD2 matching 7 bases. CDR1 and CDR2 from the germline V gene are LGHNA and YSLEER. There are 16 residues in the CDR3. V trimming: 1 base; J trimming: 2 bases; junction bases outside the gene matches: 8.

This clonotype has more than one count but fewer than ten. This sequence joins TRBV10-3 and TRBJ2-1, with TRBD2 as a possible D gene (6 bases). V was cut by 8 bases and J by 4 bases, with 21 bases left in between. CDR1 is ENHRY and CDR2 is SYGVKD in the germline V gene. The CDR3 consists of 16 residues. CDR3 sequence reads: CAIRGAGGLNYNEQFF. CDR3 sequence (DNA): TGTGCCATCCGTGGGGCCGGGGGACTCAATTACAATGAGCAGTTCTTC.

This clonotype was seen more than once but under ten times. The gene calls are TRBV6-2 or TRBV6-3 and TRBJ2-1; D is perhaps TRBD1 (5 bases). Germline V gives CDR1 MNHEY, CDR2 SVGEGT. The CDR3 spans 15 residues. Deletions cut 11 bases from V and 0 bases from J, with 17 bases between. CDR3 nucleotides: TGTGCCGGGGCCTATGGCCTAAGCTCCTACAATGAGCAGTTCTTC. Protein: CAGAYGLSSYNEQFF.

This clonotype was seen a handful of times. The CDR3 loop reads CASSLRQGATLKSYEQYF. The CDR3 region has the DNA TGTGCCAGCAGCTTACGACAGGGGGCCACCCTAAAATCCTACGAGCAGTACTTC. The V call is TRBV7-6, the J call TRBJ2-7; 10 positions agree with TRBD1. There are 18 residues in the CDR3. The V and J ends lost 2 bases and 1 base, in that order; junction bases with no gene match: 11. Germline loops: CDR1 SGHVS, CDR2 FNYEAQ. Variable domain in full (rest from reference TRBV7-6 and TRBJ2-7): GAGVSQSPRYKVTKRGQDVALRCDPISGHVSLYWYRQALGQGPEFLTYFNYEAQQDKSGLPNDRFSAERPEGSISTLTIQRTEQRDSAMYRCASSLRQGATLKSYEQYFGPGTRLTVT.

This clonotype was picked up a small number of times. J is TRBJ2-1 and V is TRBV4-2; 9 nucleotides line up with TRBD2. CDR1 and CDR2 (germline): LGHNA, YNFKEQ. With 3 bases clipped from V and 5 bases from J, the junction kept 8 bases outside the gene matches. The CDR3 consists of 16 residues. CDR3 loop: CASSQGPGGGDNEQFF. The CDR3, as DNA: TGTGCCAGCAGCCAGGGTCCTGGCGGGGGGGACAATGAGCAGTTCTTC.

This chain connects TRBV4-2 to TRBJ2-3; 10 nucleotides align to TRBD2. V was pared by 2 bases and J by 6 bases, with 8 bases of the junction left unmatched. CDR1 and CDR2 from the germline V gene are LGHNA and YNFKEQ. The CDR3 extends over 16 amino acids. Written as DNA, the CDR3 is TGTGCCAGCAGCCAACGAGCGGGGGGGCCAGGGGATACGCAGTATTTT. It yields the protein CASSQRAGGPGDTQYF.

This clonotype was seen at least ten times. The chain uses TRBV5-4 and TRBJ1-2, with a possible D match to TRBD1 (5 bases). From germline, CDR1 is SGHNT and CDR2 YYREEE (reference sequence). Trimming shortened V by 4 bases and J by 0 bases, and 10 bases separated the two germline ends. The CDR3 contains 14 residues. CDR3 sequence (DNA): TGTGCCAGCAGCCGGGACGGAGCTAACTATGGCTACACCTTC. The encoded protein is CASSRDGANYGYTF.

This clonotype was recorded a few times. V usage is TRBV7-2 and J usage is TRBJ2-5, with D hard to call. The CDR3 length is 16 residues. Germline V CDR1 and CDR2: SGHTA, FQGNSA. V was cut by 5 bases and J by 5 bases, with 21 bases left in between. This chain's CDR3 is CASSLFQTGSGETQYF. The CDR3 DNA is TGTGCCAGCAGCCTCTTTCAGACCGGGTCAGGTGAGACCCAGTACTTC.

This clonotype was found many times. The chain combines TRBV7-2 with TRBJ1-2; D gene uncertain. Germline V gene sequence: CDR1 SGHTA, CDR2 FQGNSA. V was clipped by 0 bases and J by 4 bases, with 9 bases between them. This CDR3 has 14 residues. The CDR3 loop is CASSLAAGSYGYTF. In nucleotides, the CDR3 is TGTGCCAGCAGCTTAGCGGCCGGGAGCTATGGCTACACCTTC.

The chain links TRBV6-2 or TRBV6-3 to TRBJ2-5; 7 bases fit TRBD1. The better agreement between TRBJ2-7 and the DNA end casts doubt on the J call. CDR1 and CDR2 (germline): MNHEY, SVGEGT. This CDR3 is 15 amino acids long. In DNA, the CDR3 is TGTGCCAGCAGTTACCTACGACAGGGCGCGGGCGAGCAGTACTTC. Translated, it gives CASSYLRQGAGEQYF.

Only a few counts were recorded for this clonotype. The rearrangement links TRBV5-1 to TRBJ2-6; D unresolved. The V and J ends lost 0 bases and 0 bases respectively, with 7 bases between them. The CDR3 totals 16 residues. From germline, CDR1 is SGHRS and CDR2 YFSETQ. The CDR3 loop is CASSLGPRSGANVLTF. CDR3 bases: TGCGCCAGCAGCTTGGGACCCCGCTCTGGGGCCAACGTCCTGACTTTC. The full variable domain, rest sourced from reference TRBV5-1 and TRBJ2-6, is KAGVTQTPRYLIKTRGQQVTLSCSPISGHRSVSWYQQTPGQGLQFLFEYFSETQRNKGNFPGRFSGRQFSNSRSEMNVSTLELGDSALYLCASSLGPRSGANVLTFGAGSRLTVL.

Details on this clonotype: One junction end disagrees with the germline gene, perhaps due to a read error. The chain recombines TRBV20-1 with TRBJ1-2; possibly TRBD1 for D (5 bases). Germline-derived CDR1 and CDR2 are DFQATT and SNEGSKA (reference sequence). This CDR3 comprises 15 residues. DNA for the CDR3: TGCAGTGCCAGAGTTGGGGGGGAGGGGAACTATGGCTACACCTTC. Translated: CSARVGGEGNYGYTF.

The J gene is TRBJ2-7, the V gene TRBV5-1, with TRBD2 matching 7 bases. The J segment lost 6 bases and the V segment lost 4 bases, leaving 10 bases of the junction unmatched. CDR1 is SGHRS and CDR2 is YFSETQ in the germline V gene. This CDR3 is 14 amino acids long. The CDR3 DNA sequence: TGCGCCAGCAGCCCCCGGGCGGGAGATTCCGAGCAGTACTTC. Its translation is CASSPRAGDSEQYF.

This sequence joins TRBV3-1 and TRBJ2-1, with D unclear. CDR3 size: 13 residues. Germline CDR1 reads LGHDT; CDR2 reads YNNKEL (reference sequence). With 6 bases removed from V and 4 bases from J, the gap between germline ends came to 10 bases. The CDR3 loop reads CASRYTAYNEQFF. As DNA, the CDR3 is TGTGCCAGCAGATACACAGCGTACAATGAGCAGTTCTTC.

This clonotype has more than one count but fewer than ten. The V gene is TRBV29-1, the J gene TRBJ2-5; 9 bases map to TRBD1. The CDR3 length is 19 residues. Germline V lookup: CDR1 SQVTM, CDR2 ANQGSEA. This chain's CDR3 is CDTGTGNTWDEGRQETQYF. The DNA for the CDR3 is TGCGATACCGGGACAGGGAACACTTGGGACGAGGGACGACAAGAGACCCAGTACTTC. The whole variable domain, remainder taken from reference TRBV29-1 and TRBJ2-5, is SAVISQKPSRDICQRGTSLTIQCQVDSQVTMMFWYRQQPGQSLTLIATANQGSEATYESGFVIDKFPISRPNLTFSTLTVSNMSPEDSSIYLCDTGTGNTWDEGRQETQYFGPGTRLLVL.